Below, 17 T cell receptor beta chains from the same sample are listed, as sequenced in a study of CD8 T cells in ankylosing spondylitis. TCRdb used MiXCR to reprocess the 5' RACE reads, holding one entry per CDR3 protein. The sample lists about 750,000 distinct CDR3 sequences, around 17% occurring once. Study-wide results and limits: Blood from ankylosing spondylitis patients appeared to carry a characteristic roughly 8-variant TCR beta motif.

Their specific antigens are unknown. The material sequenced was blood, either unsorted or a sorted T cell fraction (not recorded which). These receptors came from a male donor with ankylosing spondylitis.

The rearrangement uses TRBV10-2 and TRBJ2-3, with D uncertain. Trimming took off 7 bases at V and 3 bases at J, with 14 bases between the two ends. The germline V gene has CDR1 WSHSY and CDR2 SAAADI. This CDR3 has 14 residues. DNA for the CDR3: TGCGCCAGCACCCTGAACCTAGGGACAGATACGCAGTATTTT. It is translated as CASTLNLGTDTQYF.

The rearrangement uses TRBV9 and TRBJ1-6; weak D call: TRBD1 (5 bases). The ends were cut back, 3 bases at V and 8 bases at J, with 12 bases in the middle. The CDR3 contains 14 residues. Germline CDR1 and CDR2: SGDLS and YYNGEE. This CDR3 reads CASSEGRGHSPLHF. DNA for the CDR3: TGTGCCAGCAGCGAGGGGCGGGGCCATTCACCCCTCCACTTT.

The chain links TRBV20-1 to TRBJ2-7; TRBD1 matches 8 bases. The germline V gene encodes CDR1 DFQATT and CDR2 SNEGSKA (reference sequence). There are 12 residues in the CDR3. The V and J ends lost 4 bases and 5 bases, in that order; junction bases with no gene match: 4. The CDR3 here is CSATDRGHEQYF. The CDR3 DNA sequence: TGCAGTGCTACTGACAGGGGACACGAGCAGTACTTC.

This clonotype turned up a few times. The rearrangement joins TRBV10-3 to TRBJ2-7; D not certain. V lost 2 bases and J 4 bases, leaving 9 bases between the germline ends. This CDR3 is built from 13 residues. Looked up from germline, CDR1 is ENHRY and CDR2 is SYGVKD. DNA for the CDR3: TGTGCCATCAGTGAGGAGATTAGGTACGAGCAGTACTTC. Translated: CAISEEIRYEQYF.

This chain links TRBV10-3 with TRBJ2-1; no clear D. This CDR3 contains 13 residues. Germline assignment: CDR1 ENHRY and CDR2 SYGVKD. Deletions cut 7 bases from V and 5 bases from J, with 12 bases between. The CDR3: CAIKVSLDNEQFF. CDR3 DNA sequence: TGTGCCATCAAGGTCTCCTTAGACAATGAGCAGTTCTTC.

The V and J genes are TRBV11-2 and TRBJ2-5; 11 nucleotides agree with TRBD2. This CDR3 has 15 residues. The germline gives CDR1 SGHAT, CDR2 FQNNGV. The trim removed 4 bases at V and 5 bases at J, leaving 6 bases unmatched. The CDR3 spells CASSSTSGVRETQYF. CDR3 sequence (DNA): TGTGCCAGCAGCTCGACTAGCGGGGTTAGGGAGACCCAGTACTTC.

This clonotype was seen repeatedly, ten times or more. The DNA for the CDR3 is TGTGCCAACCACCCGAGGGCGAACACCGGGGAGCTGTTTTTT. Amino acids: CANHPRANTGELFF. The chain recombines TRBV12-3 or TRBV12-4 with TRBJ2-2; tentative D call: TRBD2 (5 bases). The ends were cut back, 10 bases at V and 0 bases at J, with 12 bases in the middle. There are 14 residues in the CDR3.

This clonotype has a handful of counts. The chain is built from TRBV11-2 and TRBJ1-5, with 10 nucleotides matching TRBD1. CDR3 length equals 18 residues. Losses at the gene ends were 5 bases for V and 0 bases for J; bases not matched to a gene: 10. The germline gives CDR1 SGHAT, CDR2 FQNNGV. The chain's CDR3 is CASSPTVGQGGSNQPQHF. For the CDR3, the DNA is TGTGCCAGCAGCCCTACCGTCGGACAGGGGGGTAGCAATCAGCCCCAGCATTTT.

This clonotype has more than one count but fewer than ten. The V and J genes are TRBV20-1 and TRBJ1-1; the D is unclear. Germline V CDR1 and CDR2: DFQATT, SNEGSKA (reference sequence). Trimming took 0 bases from V and 7 from J, leaving 6 bases between them. This CDR3 region has 11 residues. In nucleotides, the CDR3 is TGCAGTGCTAGAGATATGGGTGAAGCTTTCTTT. It specifies CSARDMGEAFF.

V is TRBV4-1 and J is TRBJ1-1; possible D gene TRBD1, 6 bases. The CDR3 extends over 18 amino acids. The V end lost 2 bases, the J end lost 3 bases, and 22 bases lay between the germline ends. Germline CDR1 MGHRA, CDR2 YSYEKL. The CDR3, as DNA: TGCGCCAGCAGCCAAAGAGTAATCATCAGGGGTGAAGACACTGAAGCTTTCTTT. Translation: CASSQRVIIRGEDTEAFF.

In this sample, this clonotype turned up a few times. The J gene is TRBJ1-6, the V gene TRBV11-2, with D uncertain. The CDR3 runs 13 residues. Germline V CDR1 and CDR2: SGHAT, FQNNGV. With 0 bases removed from V and 7 bases from J, the gap between germline ends came to 4 bases. The CDR3 DNA reads TGTGCCAGCAGCTTAGAGAGGAATTCACCCCTCCACTTT. The encoded protein is CASSLERNSPLHF.

The chain has TRBV18 and TRBJ2-1; 7 bases map to TRBD1. Germline V lookup: CDR1 KGHSH, CDR2 LQKENI. Trimming at V came to 3 bases and at J to 7 bases, leaving 6 bases not matched to a gene. This CDR3 region has 14 residues. CDR3 loop: CASSPDRDLNEQFF. DNA for the CDR3: TGTGCCAGCTCACCTGACAGGGATTTAAATGAGCAGTTCTTC.

This clonotype was counted many times. The chain carries TRBV29-1 and TRBJ2-1, with D perhaps being TRBD1 or TRBD2 (6 bases each). Trimming left V 7 bases short and J 0 bases short, with 25 bases between. Germline loops: CDR1 SQVTM, CDR2 ANQGSEA. The CDR3 length is 18 residues. CDR3 protein: CSAAGHPVPRSSYNEQFF. CDR3 bases: TGCAGCGCTGCGGGACACCCCGTCCCGCGGAGCTCCTACAATGAGCAGTTCTTC.

V is TRBV4-3 and J is TRBJ2-7, with D tentatively TRBD1 or TRBD2 (5 bases each). The CDR3 runs 15 residues. Trimming left V 1 base short and J 9 bases short, with 19 bases between. The germline CDR1 and CDR2 sequences are LGHNA and YSLEER. CDR3 coding DNA: TGCGCCAGCAGCCAAGTTTGGGGTGGGGGTTCCGGGCAGTACTTC. Its translation is CASSQVWGGGSGQYF.

This clonotype has at least ten counts. The chain carries TRBV4-1 and TRBJ2-1; maybe TRBD1 (5 bases). V was trimmed by 4 bases and J by 5 bases, leaving 21 bases between them. CDR3 length: 17 amino acids. Germline V gene sequence: CDR1 MGHRA, CDR2 YSYEKL. CDR3 DNA sequence: TGCGCCAGCAGCCGACCTCGCGCTATGGACATCAACAATGAGCAGTTCTTC. Its protein product is CASSRPRAMDINNEQFF.

This clonotype has only a few counts. V gene TRBV20-1 combines with J gene TRBJ2-1; 7 positions match TRBD2. Germline V gene sequence: CDR1 DFQATT, CDR2 SNEGSKA (reference sequence). The CDR3 has 16 amino acids. V lost 5 bases, J lost 0 bases, and 10 bases stayed unmatched. The CDR3 is CSAHVAGGSSYNEQFF. The CDR3 DNA reads TGCAGTGCTCACGTAGCGGGTGGGAGCTCCTACAATGAGCAGTTCTTC.

V gene TRBV20-1 combines with J gene TRBJ1-3; possibly TRBD1 for D (6 bases). There are 13 residues in the CDR3. The V end lost 4 bases, the J end lost 2 bases, and 9 bases lay between the germline ends. Germline V lookup: CDR1 DFQATT, CDR2 SNEGSKA (reference sequence). CDR3 in amino acids: CSANRVPGNTIYF. The CDR3 nucleotides are TGCAGTGCTAACAGGGTTCCTGGAAACACCATATATTTT.